What follows describes a single T cell receptor beta chain. Its matching antigen is unknown. An assay was performed, and its level was deep. Libraries were prepared by immunoSEQ multiplex PCR; TCRdb keeps only in-frame clonotypes and omits some of them. The table records about 990,000 clones, 70% to 80% of them present only once. The record originates from a study of shared clonotypes between healthy human individuals. Study information: Donors were a couple of women and a few men aged 18 to 49. Study-wide findings and caveats: Naive CD4 clonotypes overlapped across several donors at about 5.2%. Relative to memory subsets, naive subsets generally showed larger estimated richness.

Germline V CDR1 and CDR2: SGDLS, YYNGEE. The CDR3 loop spans 14 amino acids. V was pared by 3 bases and J by 2 bases, with 2 bases of the junction left unmatched. The source material was memory CD4+ T cells from PBMCs. Sample subset: CD45RA-negative fraction. The TCR sequence derives from a young man in good health. Some clones in this sample may be carry-over from other donors' samples. The V gene is TRBV9, the J gene TRBJ1-3; 7 positions match TRBD1. The CDR3 is CASSAGQAGNTIYF. CDR3 in DNA: TGTGCCAGCAGCGCCGGACAGGCTGGAAACACCATATATTTT.